Each of the 19 T cell receptor beta chains below was sequenced from the same sample in a study of shared clonotypes between healthy human individuals. Measured with immunoSEQ multiplex PCR; TCRdb has only the in-frame clones, and not every one. The sample includes about 2.4 million clones, 80% to 95% seen only once; the top ten take 0.36%. Sample: naive CD4+ T cells from PBMCs. Subset described: CD45RA+ positively selected. These receptors all come from a man aged 18 to 35 in good health. Some clones in this sample may be carry-over from other donors' samples.

The chain couples TRBV11-2 to TRBJ1-4; tentatively, D is TRBD1 (6 bases). The V gene's germline CDR1 is SGHAT and CDR2 FQNNGV. Trimming cost V 3 bases and J 0 bases, with 14 bases left between them. CDR3 size: 17 residues. The CDR3 sequence: CASSFHGTRSTNEKLFF. CDR3 DNA: TGTGCCAGCAGCTTCCACGGGACACGATCAACTAATGAAAAACTGTTTTTT.

The J gene is TRBJ2-7, the V gene TRBV28; D is unresolved. Trimming pared 2 bases from V and 4 bases from J, leaving 9 bases between. This CDR3 comprises 13 residues. Per the germline V gene, CDR1 is MDHEN and CDR2 is SYDVKM. CDR3 DNA: TGTGCCAGCAGTTTACGTTTAGCTTACGAGCAGTACTTC. It specifies CASSLRLAYEQYF. Using reference TRBV28 and TRBJ2-7 for the parts outside the CDR3, the full variable domain is DVKVTQSSRYLVKRTGEKVFLECVQDMDHENMFWYRQDPGLGLRLIYFSYDVKMKEKGDIPEGYSVSREKKERFSLILESASTNQTSMYLCASSLRLAYEQYFGPGTRLTVT.

V is TRBV19 and J is TRBJ2-3; 12 bases are a match to TRBD2. V lost 6 bases to trimming and J lost 1 base; unmatched junction nucleotides: 8. The CDR3 has 17 amino acids. Germline values: CDR1 LNHDA, CDR2 SQIVND (reference sequence). The CDR3 sequence is CASRTSGSIYGTDTQYF. CDR3 nucleotides: TGTGCCAGTAGGACTAGCGGGAGTATATACGGCACAGATACGCAGTATTTT.

The J gene is TRBJ1-2, the V gene TRBV30; D may be TRBD1 (5 bases). The germline gives CDR1 GTSNPN, CDR2 SVGIG (reference sequence). The CDR3 covers 13 residues. V gave up 3 bases and J gave up 2 bases, with 10 bases separating them. CDR3 sequence reads: CAWRSGGNYGYTF. DNA for the CDR3: TGTGCCTGGAGGTCGGGGGGGAACTATGGCTACACCTTC.

V and J are TRBV5-4 and TRBJ1-2; D not resolved. V lost 3 bases and J lost 4, with 16 bases in between. Germline assignment: CDR1 SGHNT and CDR2 YYREEE (reference sequence). The CDR3 covers 15 residues. This CDR3 is CASSSQGGPLYGYTF. The CDR3 DNA is TGTGCCAGCAGCTCCCAAGGCGGCCCACTCTATGGCTACACCTTC.

The genes are TRBV2 and TRBJ1-1; 7 bases match TRBD1. The CDR3 covers 13 residues. V was clipped by 3 bases and J by 4 bases; unmatched bases: 2. From germline, CDR1 is SNHLY and CDR2 FYNNEI. The CDR3 DNA sequence: TGTGCCAGCAGTGACGACAGGGCCACTGAAGCTTTCTTT. Its protein is CASSDDRATEAFF.

Turning to this clone: Its ends do not fully match the called genes, so a read error is possible. The rearrangement joins TRBV4-3 to TRBJ1-5, with 9 bases matching TRBD1. The germline V gene has CDR1 LGHNA and CDR2 YSLEER. The CDR3 spans 15 residues. CDR3 residues: CASSQRTGDNRPQHF. CDR3 DNA sequence: TGCGCCAGCAGCCAAAGGACAGGGGATAATCGGCCCCAGCATTTT.

The rearrangement links TRBV19 to TRBJ2-7; D is possibly TRBD1 or TRBD2 (5 bases each). Germline CDR1 and CDR2: LNHDA and SQIVND (reference sequence). Trimming pared 10 bases from V and 3 bases from J, leaving 16 bases between. The CDR3 spans 13 residues. CDR3 DNA sequence: TGTGCCACCAAGGGGACGGGCCTCTACGAGCAGTACTTC. Residues: CATKGTGLYEQYF.

The V call is TRBV6-5, the J call TRBJ1-2; maybe TRBD1 (6 bases). The CDR3 contains 15 residues. Trimming removed 1 base at V and 4 bases at J, with 13 bases between. CDR1 and CDR2 (germline): MNHEY, SVGAGI. DNA of the CDR3: TGTGCCAGCAGTTACTTTGGGGGCCTAGGCTATGGCTACACCTTC. Translating it yields CASSYFGGLGYGYTF.

A note on this clone: Additional DNA sequences in this sample encode the identical CDR3. The chain joins TRBV7-9 to TRBJ2-7; unclear D gene. V lost 5 bases and J 3 bases, leaving 14 bases between the germline ends. This CDR3 comprises 14 residues. Germline CDR1 SEHNR, CDR2 FQNEAQ (reference sequence). The CDR3 protein is CASSPSGASYEQYF. Written as DNA, the CDR3 is TGTGCCAGCAGCCCCTCTGGCGCGAGCTACGAGCAGTACTTC.

The chain employs TRBV7-2 and TRBJ1-1; perhaps TRBD1 as D (5 bases). Trimming pared 6 bases from V and 10 bases from J, leaving 15 bases between. The CDR3 extends over 12 amino acids. Germline V lookup: CDR1 SGHTA, CDR2 FQGNSA. CDR3 nucleotides: TGTGCCAGCAGGCAACCAGGGTACCGAGCTTTCTTT. This codes for CASRQPGYRAFF.

CDR3 DNA: TGTGCCAGCGGCCCCCGAACTAGGGAGACCCAGTACTTC. Translation: CASGPRTRETQYF. V is TRBV7-9 and J is TRBJ2-5; D is possibly TRBD2 (5 bases). The germline V gene has CDR1 SEHNR and CDR2 FQNEAQ (reference sequence). The CDR3 runs 13 residues. The ends were cut back, 8 bases at V and 5 bases at J, with 15 bases in the middle.

V usage is TRBV9 and J usage is TRBJ2-1; 8 bases match TRBD2. The CDR3 consists of 14 residues. The J segment lost 2 bases and the V segment lost 4 bases, leaving 2 bases of the junction unmatched. The germline V gene has CDR1 SGDLS and CDR2 YYNGEE. The CDR3 region is CASSISGAYNEQFF. CDR3 in DNA: TGTGCCAGCAGCATTAGCGGGGCCTACAATGAGCAGTTCTTC. The variable domain in full, completed from reference TRBV9 and TRBJ2-1, reads DSGVTQTPKHLITATGQRVTLRCSPRSGDLSVYWYQQSLDQGLQFLIQYYNGEERAKGNILERFSAQQFPDLHSELNLSSLELGDSALYFCASSISGAYNEQFFGPGTRLTVL.

About this clone itself: The sample contains more than one DNA sequence encoding this CDR3. The chain recombines TRBV18 with TRBJ1-4; D remains unclear. Trimming removed 3 bases from V and 4 bases from J, with 6 bases in between. This CDR3 comprises 13 residues. Germline CDR1 is KGHSH and CDR2 is LQKENI. CDR3 loop: CASSPGVNEKLFF. Written as DNA, the CDR3 is TGTGCCAGCTCACCGGGAGTTAATGAAAAACTGTTTTTT.

The V gene is TRBV5-1, the J gene TRBJ2-5; 7 bases align to TRBD1. Germline V gives CDR1 SGHRS, CDR2 YFSETQ. CDR3 length: 15 residues. V lost 2 bases and J lost 2; bases outside the gene matches: 6. The CDR3 reads CASSLTGVTQETQYF. The CDR3 region has the DNA TGCGCCAGCAGCTTAACAGGGGTTACTCAAGAGACCCAGTACTTC.

Notes on this clone: This same CDR3 is encoded by further DNA sequences in the sample. The chain employs TRBV19 and TRBJ1-2; maybe TRBD1 (5 bases). Germline V lookup: CDR1 LNHDA, CDR2 SQIVND (reference sequence). The CDR3 is 13 amino acids. Trimming pared 3 bases from V and 5 bases from J, leaving 10 bases between. This CDR3 reads CASSIGGGYGYTF. CDR3 bases: TGTGCCAGTAGTATCGGGGGTGGATATGGCTACACCTTC. Full variable domain (missing parts from reference TRBV19 and TRBJ1-2): DGGITQSPKYLFRKEGQNVTLSCEQNLNHDAMYWYRQDPGQGLRLIYYSQIVNDFQKGDIAEGYSVSREKKESFPLTVTSAQKNPTAFYLCASSIGGGYGYTFGSGTRLTVV.

Comment on this clone: The same CDR3 is also encoded by other DNA sequences in this sample. The V call is TRBV11-2, the J call TRBJ1-2; D unresolved. Trimming cost V 1 base and J 8 bases, with 8 bases left between them. The CDR3 totals 12 residues. Germline CDR1 is SGHAT and CDR2 is FQNNGV. In DNA form, the CDR3 reads TGTGCCAGCAGCTTAGTTGGGGAAGGCTACACCTTC. Amino acid sequence: CASSLVGEGYTF.

This clone appeared once. This sequence joins TRBV29-1 and TRBJ2-5, with 8 positions matching TRBD2. The CDR3 totals 14 residues. V lost 7 bases, J lost 4 bases, and 11 bases stayed unmatched. CDR1 and CDR2 from the germline V gene are SQVTM and ANQGSEA. The CDR3 coding sequence is TGCAGCGCCGATCGGGGGGGTTCCGGAGAGACCCAGTACTTC. Translated: CSADRGGSGETQYF.

This clone was counted a single time. This sample also contains other DNA sequences that code for the same CDR3. The genes are TRBV7-3 and TRBJ2-3; D call uncertain. Germline V gene sequence: CDR1 SGHTA, CDR2 FQGTGA. Trimming pared 5 bases from V and 5 bases from J, leaving 11 bases between. CDR3 length: 13 amino acids. The CDR3 protein is CASSPRLGDTQYF. The DNA of the CDR3 is TGTGCCAGCAGCCCTCGCCTAGGAGATACGCAGTATTTT.